A single sample gave rise to the 18 T cell receptor beta chains below, sequenced in a study of T cell clonotyping in hematopoietic cell transplantation. Using immunoSEQ multiplex PCR, the repertoire was profiled, and TCRdb retains in-frame clones only, with some absent. Of about 69,000 clones listed, around 94% are singletons. Specimen: peripheral blood mononuclear cells. These receptors came from a man over 45 in good health. Some clones in this sample may be carry-over from other donors' samples.

The chain couples TRBV11-3 to TRBJ2-7, with D perhaps matching TRBD1 or TRBD2 (5 bases each). Germline V CDR1 and CDR2: SGHNT, YENEEA. V lost 4 bases and J lost 3, with 13 bases in between. The CDR3 extends over 14 amino acids. CDR3 amino acids: CASSSTGPNYEQYF. DNA of the CDR3: TGTGCCAGCAGCTCTACGGGACCCAACTACGAGCAGTACTTC.

CDR3 region: CASRPVAGVVETQYF. CDR3 nucleotides: TGCGCCAGCCGACCGGTGGCGGGAGTTGTGGAGACCCAGTACTTC. This sequence joins TRBV5-1 and TRBJ2-5, with TRBD2 identical over 7 bases. The germline V gene has CDR1 SGHRS and CDR2 YFSETQ. The CDR3 is made up of 15 amino acids. Unmatched junction bases numbered 14, after V lost 7 bases and J lost 5 bases.

The chain couples TRBV6-5 to TRBJ2-1; D unresolved. Trimming removed 3 bases at V and 12 bases at J, with 12 bases between. Germline V CDR1 and CDR2: MNHEY, SVGAGI. This CDR3 has 12 residues. This chain's CDR3 is CASSYSGGGQFF. The DNA for the CDR3 is TGTGCCAGCAGTTATTCAGGTGGCGGGCAGTTCTTC.

The V call is TRBV2, the J call TRBJ2-7; D remains unclear. Germline assignment: CDR1 SNHLY and CDR2 FYNNEI. The V and J ends lost 10 bases and 3 bases respectively, with 13 bases between them. The CDR3 runs 12 residues. CDR3 sequence reads: CATSGRGYEQYF. In nucleotides, the CDR3 is TGTGCCACCTCCGGACGAGGCTACGAGCAGTACTTC.

The V and J genes are TRBV7-8 and TRBJ2-7; D possibly corresponds to TRBD1 (7 bases). V was shortened by 1 base and J by 2 bases, with 24 bases between the two germline ends. This CDR3 contains 19 residues. Germline CDR1 reads SGHVS; CDR2 reads FQNEAQ. CDR3 sequence: CASSLGAQGGSQKTYEQYF. In DNA, the CDR3 is TGTGCCAGCAGCTTAGGGGCCCAGGGGGGCAGTCAAAAAACCTACGAGCAGTACTTC.

This clone was observed once. The J gene is TRBJ2-5, the V gene TRBV5-1; 7 positions agree with TRBD1. Germline V gene data show CDR1 as SGHRS and CDR2 as YFSETQ. Trimming removed 4 bases from V and 5 bases from J; junction bases left unmatched: 11. CDR3 length: 15 amino acids. The CDR3 protein is CASSPVTGLGETQYF. The CDR3 DNA reads as TGCGCCAGCAGCCCGGTGACAGGGCTGGGGGAGACCCAGTACTTC.

V is TRBV13 and J is TRBJ2-3, with 9 positions matching TRBD1. J gave up 3 bases and V 6 bases, and 10 bases lay outside the gene matches. The CDR3 contains 16 residues. Looked up from germline, CDR1 is PRHDT and CDR2 is FYEKMQ (reference sequence). Written as DNA, the CDR3 is TGTGCCAGCAGTCCACCTCAACAGGGGGCGACAGATACGCAGTATTTT. This codes for CASSPPQQGATDTQYF.

V usage is TRBV5-4 and J usage is TRBJ2-3; TRBD2 is a possible D gene (5 bases). Trimming took 4 bases from V and 2 from J, leaving 8 bases between them. The CDR3 is 13 residues long. The germline V gene has CDR1 SGHNT and CDR2 YYREEE (reference sequence). CDR3 in DNA: TGTGCCAGCAGCCCCGGGAACACAGATACGCAGTATTTT. Amino acid sequence: CASSPGNTDTQYF.

This chain joins TRBV19 and TRBJ2-3; 11 bases map to TRBD1. CDR1 and CDR2 (germline): LNHDA, SQIVND (reference sequence). The CDR3 is made up of 15 amino acids. V dropped 5 bases and J dropped 6; count of bases not matched to a gene: 7. CDR3 protein: CASSRGTGGTDTQYF. DNA for the CDR3: TGTGCCAGTAGTCGTGGGACAGGGGGGACGGATACGCAGTATTTT.

The chain joins TRBV29-1 to TRBJ2-3; 10 bases map to TRBD2. The CDR3 runs 15 residues. The germline V gene encodes CDR1 SQVTM and CDR2 ANQGSEA. V lost 3 bases and J lost 1; bases outside the gene matches: 4. CDR3 residues: CSVEVLAGRTDTQYF. CDR3 nucleotides: TGCAGCGTTGAGGTACTAGCGGGACGCACAGATACGCAGTATTTT.

This sequence joins TRBV7-9 and TRBJ1-1; 9 bases map to TRBD1. CDR1 and CDR2 from the germline V gene are SEHNR and FQNEAQ (reference sequence). The junction had 2 bases not matched to a gene; V was cut back by 5 bases and J by 10 bases. The CDR3 runs to 11 residues. The CDR3 DNA is TGTGCCAGCAGCCTGGACAGGGGAGCTTTCTTT. Residues: CASSLDRGAFF.

The chain is built from TRBV6-5 and TRBJ2-7; D perhaps matches TRBD1 (6 bases). Germline CDR1 and CDR2: MNHEY and SVGAGI. Trimming pared 6 bases from V and 2 bases from J, leaving 14 bases between. CDR3 size: 14 residues. CDR3 bases: TGTGCCAGCAGCGGACAGCCGGCGACCTACGAGCAGTACTTC. The encoded protein is CASSGQPATYEQYF.

The chain joins TRBV21-1 to TRBJ2-7; the D call in the table, TRBD2, was not verified against the DNA. TRBV21-1 is recorded as a pseudogene. CDR3 length: 20 residues. The CDR3 loop reads CASSKAPGQGEREGPYEQYF. In nucleotides, the CDR3 is TGTGCCAGCAGCAAAGCCCCGGGACAGGGCGAGCGGGAGGGACCCTACGAGCAGTACTTC.

V usage is TRBV28 and J usage is TRBJ1-3, with 9 bases that match TRBD1. V gave up 7 bases and J gave up 6 bases; unmatched junction bases: 4. Germline assignment: CDR1 MDHEN and CDR2 SYDVKM. This CDR3 has 13 residues. As DNA, the CDR3 is TGTGCCAGCACCAGGACAGGGGAAAACACCATATATTTT. It specifies CASTRTGENTIYF.

The V call is TRBV19, the J call TRBJ1-5; no definite D call. Looked up from germline, CDR1 is LNHDA and CDR2 is SQIVND (reference sequence). V lost 6 bases to trimming and J lost 7 bases, with 16 bases between them. CDR3 length: 14 residues. The chain's CDR3 is CASSERGWGQPQHF. In nucleotides, the CDR3 is TGTGCCAGTAGCGAAAGAGGGTGGGGACAGCCCCAGCATTTT.

There are a few counts of this clone. This chain's CDR3 is CASSLAPGGQPQHF. The CDR3 DNA follows: TGTGCCAGCAGTTTAGCCCCTGGGGGTCAGCCCCAGCATTTT. The genes are TRBV28 and TRBJ1-5; weak D call: TRBD1 (5 bases). V lost 2 bases and J 6 bases, leaving 11 bases between the germline ends. This CDR3 region has 14 residues. Germline CDR1 is MDHEN and CDR2 is SYDVKM.

The V gene is TRBV5-1, the J gene TRBJ2-5; D tentatively fits TRBD1 or TRBD2 (5 bases each). The V gene lost 5 bases and the J gene lost 4 bases, with 18 bases spanning the gap. The CDR3 runs to 15 residues. Germline V gene sequence: CDR1 SGHRS, CDR2 YFSETQ. The CDR3 DNA reads TGCGCCAGCAGTCGGGACGCTAGCTCTGGAGAGACCCAGTACTTC. Its protein is CASSRDASSGETQYF.

The rearrangement links TRBV6-5 to TRBJ1-1; unclear D gene. The CDR3 is made up of 11 amino acids. V was cut by 11 bases and J by 6 bases, with 13 bases left in between. CDR1 MNHEY and CDR2 SVGAGI come from the germline V gene. The DNA of the CDR3 is TGTGCCGCAGAGGGCCAGGCTGAAGCTTTCTTT. As protein: CAAEGQAEAFF.